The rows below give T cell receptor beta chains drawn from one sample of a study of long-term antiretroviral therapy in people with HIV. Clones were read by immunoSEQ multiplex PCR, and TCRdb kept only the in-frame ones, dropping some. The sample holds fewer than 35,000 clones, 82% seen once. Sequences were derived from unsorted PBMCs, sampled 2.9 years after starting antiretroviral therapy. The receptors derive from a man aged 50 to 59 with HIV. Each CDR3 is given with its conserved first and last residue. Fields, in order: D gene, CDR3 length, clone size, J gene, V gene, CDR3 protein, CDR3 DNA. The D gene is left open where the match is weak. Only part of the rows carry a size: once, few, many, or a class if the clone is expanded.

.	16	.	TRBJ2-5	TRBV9	CASSAGGQILQETQYF	TGTGCCAGCAGCGCCGGGGGACAGATACTCCAAGAGACCCAGTACTTC
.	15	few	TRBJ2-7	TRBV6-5	CASSYSLGRSYEQYF	TGTGCCAGCAGTTACTCGTTGGGTAGGTCGTACGAGCAGTACTTC
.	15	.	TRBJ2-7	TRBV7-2	CASSFPGLLTYEQYF	TGTGCCAGCAGCTTTCCGGGATTACTCACCTACGAGCAGTACTTC
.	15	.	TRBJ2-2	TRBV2	CASSYDSGYTGELFF	TGTGCCAGCAGTTATGATAGCGGATACACCGGGGAGCTGTTTTTT
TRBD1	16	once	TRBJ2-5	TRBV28	CASSSPTGAYQETQYF	TGTGCCAGCAGTTCACCGACAGGGGCGTACCAAGAGACCCAGTACTTC
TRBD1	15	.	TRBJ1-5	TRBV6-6	CASSQPTGTDQPQHF	TGTGCCAGCAGTCAACCGACAGGGACGGATCAGCCCCAGCATTTT
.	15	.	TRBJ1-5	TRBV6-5	CASSYSSGGGQPQHF	TGTGCCAGCAGTTACTCATCGGGGGGGGGACAGCCCCAGCATTTT
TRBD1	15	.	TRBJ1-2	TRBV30	CAWSGDRPTNYGYTF	TGTGCCTGGAGTGGGGACAGGCCAACTAACTATGGCTACACCTTC
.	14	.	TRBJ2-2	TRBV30	CAWRTFANTGELFF	TGTGCCTGGAGGACTTTCGCGAACACCGGGGAGCTGTTTTTT
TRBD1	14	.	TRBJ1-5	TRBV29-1	CSVSSGQGADPQHF	TGCAGCGTTAGTTCTGGACAGGGGGCTGACCCCCAGCATTTT
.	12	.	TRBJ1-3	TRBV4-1	CASADSGNTIYF	TGCGCCAGCGCAGACTCTGGAAACACCATATATTTT
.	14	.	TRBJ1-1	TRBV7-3	CASSLTGLTGEAFF	TGTGCCAGCAGCTTAACAGGCCTAACGGGTGAAGCTTTCTTT
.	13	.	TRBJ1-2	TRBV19	CASSVTDFYGYTF	TGTGCCAGTAGTGTGACAGATTTCTATGGCTACACCTTC
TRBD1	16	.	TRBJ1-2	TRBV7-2	CASSLDLRGRDYGYTF	TGTGCCAGCAGCTTAGACTTGAGGGGGCGCGACTATGGCTACACCTTC
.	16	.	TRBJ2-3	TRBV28	CASYPSIGSGTDTQYF	TGTGCCAGCTACCCGTCAATAGGCAGTGGCACAGATACGCAGTATTTT
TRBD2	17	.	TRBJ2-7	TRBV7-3	CASSRISFSGGAYEQYF	TGTGCCAGCAGCCGAATATCGTTTAGCGGGGGGGCCTACGAGCAGTACTTC
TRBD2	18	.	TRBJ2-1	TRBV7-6	CASSLGLAGASPYNEQFF	TGTGCCAGCAGCTTAGGACTAGCGGGGGCCAGCCCCTACAATGAGCAGTTCTTC